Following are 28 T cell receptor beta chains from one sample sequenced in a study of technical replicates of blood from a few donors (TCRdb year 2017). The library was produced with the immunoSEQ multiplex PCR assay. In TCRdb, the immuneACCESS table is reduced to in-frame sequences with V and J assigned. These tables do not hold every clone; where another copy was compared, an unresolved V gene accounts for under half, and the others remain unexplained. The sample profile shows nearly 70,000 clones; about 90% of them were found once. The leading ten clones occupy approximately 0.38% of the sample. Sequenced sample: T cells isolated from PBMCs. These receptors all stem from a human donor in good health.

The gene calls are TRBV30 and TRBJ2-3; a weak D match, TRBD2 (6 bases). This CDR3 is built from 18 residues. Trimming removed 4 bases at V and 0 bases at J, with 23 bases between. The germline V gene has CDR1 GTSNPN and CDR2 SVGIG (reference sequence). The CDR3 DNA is TGTGCCTGGAATGAGTTTGTCGGGCTAGCGATAAGCACAGATACGCAGTATTTT. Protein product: CAWNEFVGLAISTDTQYF. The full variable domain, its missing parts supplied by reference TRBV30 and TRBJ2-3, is SQTIHQWPATLVQPVGSPLSLECTVEGTSNPNLYWYRQAAGRGLQLLFYSVGIGQISSEVPQNLSASRPQDRQFILSSKKLLLSDSGFYLCAWNEFVGLAISTDTQYFGPGTRLTVL.

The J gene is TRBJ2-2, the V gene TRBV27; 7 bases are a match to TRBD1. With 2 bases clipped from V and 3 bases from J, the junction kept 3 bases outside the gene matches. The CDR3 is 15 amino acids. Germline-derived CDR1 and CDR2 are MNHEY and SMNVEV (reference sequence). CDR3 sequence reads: CASSLGTAYTGELFF. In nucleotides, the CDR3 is TGTGCCAGCAGTTTAGGGACAGCATACACCGGGGAGCTGTTTTTT.

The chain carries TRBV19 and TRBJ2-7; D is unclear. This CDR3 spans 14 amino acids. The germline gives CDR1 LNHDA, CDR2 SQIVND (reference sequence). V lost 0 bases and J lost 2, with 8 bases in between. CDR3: CASSIEHGAYEQYF. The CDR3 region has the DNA TGTGCCAGTAGTATAGAGCACGGAGCCTACGAGCAGTACTTC.

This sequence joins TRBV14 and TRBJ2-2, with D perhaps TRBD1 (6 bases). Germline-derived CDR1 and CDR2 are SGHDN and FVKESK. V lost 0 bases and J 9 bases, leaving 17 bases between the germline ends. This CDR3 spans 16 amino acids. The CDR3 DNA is TGTGCCAGCAGCCAAGAACTGGGGGCCAAGAGGTGGGAGCTGTTTTTT. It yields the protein CASSQELGAKRWELFF.

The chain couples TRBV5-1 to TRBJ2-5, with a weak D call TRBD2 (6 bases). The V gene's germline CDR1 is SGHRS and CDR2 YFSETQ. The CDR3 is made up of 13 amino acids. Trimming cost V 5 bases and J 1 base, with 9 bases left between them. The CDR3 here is CASRGTSQETQYF. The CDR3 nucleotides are TGCGCCAGCAGGGGGACTTCCCAAGAGACCCAGTACTTC.

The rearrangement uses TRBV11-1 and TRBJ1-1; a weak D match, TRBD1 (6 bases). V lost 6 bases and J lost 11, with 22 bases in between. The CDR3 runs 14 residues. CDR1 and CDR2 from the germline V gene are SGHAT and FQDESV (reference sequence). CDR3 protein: CASSDPGQSADAFF. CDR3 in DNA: TGTGCCAGCAGTGACCCGGGACAATCGGCGGATGCTTTCTTT.

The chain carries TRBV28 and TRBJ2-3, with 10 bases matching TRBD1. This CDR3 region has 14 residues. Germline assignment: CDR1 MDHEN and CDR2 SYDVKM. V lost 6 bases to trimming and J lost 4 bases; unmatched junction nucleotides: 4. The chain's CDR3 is CASRTGGAADTQYF. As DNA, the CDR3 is TGTGCCAGCAGGACAGGGGGCGCCGCAGATACGCAGTATTTT.

CDR3 nucleotides: TGTGCCAGCGTGTTGGGGCTAACCGGGGAGCTGTTTTTT. Residues: CASVLGLTGELFF. The chain has TRBV7-9 and TRBJ2-2; the D gene is possibly TRBD1 (5 bases). Germline lookup yields CDR1 SEHNR and CDR2 FQNEAQ (reference sequence). The CDR3 length is 13 residues. Trimming shortened V by 8 bases and J by 5 bases, and 12 bases separated the two germline ends.

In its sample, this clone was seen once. The CDR3 is CASSVYINTEAFF. In DNA form, the CDR3 reads TGTGCCAGCAGCGTCTATATAAACACTGAAGCTTTCTTT. This rearrangement joins TRBV9 to TRBJ1-1; D is unresolved. Germline assignment: CDR1 SGDLS and CDR2 YYNGEE. V was trimmed by 2 bases and J by 2 bases, leaving 7 bases between them. There are 13 residues in the CDR3.

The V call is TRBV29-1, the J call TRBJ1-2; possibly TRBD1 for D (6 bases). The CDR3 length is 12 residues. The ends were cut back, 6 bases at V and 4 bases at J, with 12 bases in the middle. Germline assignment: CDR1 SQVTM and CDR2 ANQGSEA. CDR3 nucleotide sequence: TGCAGCGTGGGGGGGGGCACCTATGGCTACACCTTC. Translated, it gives CSVGGGTYGYTF.

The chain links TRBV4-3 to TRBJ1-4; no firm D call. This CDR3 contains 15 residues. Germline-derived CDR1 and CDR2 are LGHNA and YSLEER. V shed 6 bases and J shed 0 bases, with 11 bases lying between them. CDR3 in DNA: TGCGCCAGCAGTTCCTTTCCGGCAACTAATGAAAAACTGTTTTTT. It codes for CASSSFPATNEKLFF.

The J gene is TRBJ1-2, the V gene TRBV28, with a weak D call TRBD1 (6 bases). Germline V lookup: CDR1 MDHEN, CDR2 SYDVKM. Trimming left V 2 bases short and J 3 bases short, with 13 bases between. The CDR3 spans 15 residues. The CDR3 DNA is TGTGCCAGCAGTTTAGTGCGGGGGCGATACTATGGCTACACCTTC. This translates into CASSLVRGRYYGYTF.

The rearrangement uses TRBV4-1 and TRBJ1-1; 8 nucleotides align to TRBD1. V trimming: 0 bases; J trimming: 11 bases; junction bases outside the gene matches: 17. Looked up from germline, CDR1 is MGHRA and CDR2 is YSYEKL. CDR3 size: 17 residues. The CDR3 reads CASSQDVTGVDRGWAFF. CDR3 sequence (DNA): TGCGCCAGCAGCCAAGATGTGACAGGGGTTGATCGGGGCTGGGCTTTCTTT.

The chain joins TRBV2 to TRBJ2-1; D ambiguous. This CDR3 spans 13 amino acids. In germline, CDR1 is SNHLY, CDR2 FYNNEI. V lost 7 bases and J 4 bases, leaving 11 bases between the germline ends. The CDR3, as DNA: TGTGCCAGCAACCCAGGTTTTTACAATGAGCAGTTCTTC. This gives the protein CASNPGFYNEQFF. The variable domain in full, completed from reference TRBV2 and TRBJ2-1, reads EPEVTQTPSHQVTQMGQEVILRCVPISNHLYFYWYRQILGQKVEFLVSFYNNEISEKSEIFDDQFSVERPDGSNFTLKIRSTKLEDSAMYFCASNPGFYNEQFFGPGTRLTVL.

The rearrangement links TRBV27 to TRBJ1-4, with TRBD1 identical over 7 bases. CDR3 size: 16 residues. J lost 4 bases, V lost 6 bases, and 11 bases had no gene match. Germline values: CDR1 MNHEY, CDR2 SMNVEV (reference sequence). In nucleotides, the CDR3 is TGTGCCAGCAGCCAAAATACAGGGGACGGTAATGAAAAACTGTTTTTT. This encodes CASSQNTGDGNEKLFF.

CDR3 in amino acids: CASSPNQETQYF. The CDR3 DNA is TGTGCCAGCAGTCCAAATCAAGAGACCCAGTACTTC. This chain connects TRBV27 to TRBJ2-5; no firm D call. The CDR3 is 12 amino acids. V shed 5 bases and J shed 2 bases, with 6 bases lying between them. Germline V gives CDR1 MNHEY, CDR2 SMNVEV (reference sequence).

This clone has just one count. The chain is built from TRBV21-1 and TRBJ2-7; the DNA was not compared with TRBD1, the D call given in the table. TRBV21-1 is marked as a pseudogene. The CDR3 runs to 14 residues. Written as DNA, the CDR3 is TGTGCCAGCAGCAGAGGACAGAGTAAATACGAGCAGTACTTC. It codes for CASSRGQSKYEQYF.

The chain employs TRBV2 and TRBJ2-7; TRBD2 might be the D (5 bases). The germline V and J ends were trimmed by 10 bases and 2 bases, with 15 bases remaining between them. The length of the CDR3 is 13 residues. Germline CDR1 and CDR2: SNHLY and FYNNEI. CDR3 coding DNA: TGTGCCACCGAGGGTCCCGAAACCTACGAGCAGTACTTC. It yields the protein CATEGPETYEQYF.

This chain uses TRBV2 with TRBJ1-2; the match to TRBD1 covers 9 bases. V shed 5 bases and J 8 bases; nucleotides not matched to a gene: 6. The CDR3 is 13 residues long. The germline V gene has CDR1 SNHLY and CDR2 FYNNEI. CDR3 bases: TGTGCCAGCAGTCCCGGGACAGGGTGGGGCTACACCTTC. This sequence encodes CASSPGTGWGYTF.

The CDR3: CASSPGLAGGITYEQYF. The CDR3 region has the DNA TGTGCCAGCAGCCCTGGACTAGCGGGTGGGATCACCTACGAGCAGTACTTC. The J gene is TRBJ2-7, the V gene TRBV27, with 11 bases matching TRBD2. The CDR3 runs 17 residues. Looked up from germline, CDR1 is MNHEY and CDR2 is SMNVEV (reference sequence). The V gene end was trimmed by 6 bases and the J gene end by 2 bases; junction bases not matched to a gene: 12.

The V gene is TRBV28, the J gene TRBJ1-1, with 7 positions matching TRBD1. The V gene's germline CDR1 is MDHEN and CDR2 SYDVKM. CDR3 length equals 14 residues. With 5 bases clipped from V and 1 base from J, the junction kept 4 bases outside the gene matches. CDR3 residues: CASSPYRGNTEAFF. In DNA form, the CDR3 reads TGTGCCAGCAGTCCCTACAGGGGGAACACTGAAGCTTTCTTT.

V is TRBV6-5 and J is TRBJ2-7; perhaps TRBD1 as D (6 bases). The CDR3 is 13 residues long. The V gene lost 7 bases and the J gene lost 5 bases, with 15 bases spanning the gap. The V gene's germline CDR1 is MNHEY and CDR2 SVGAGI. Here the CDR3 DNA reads TGTGCCAGCACCTCGGTGGGGGCCCACGAGCAGTACTTC. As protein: CASTSVGAHEQYF.

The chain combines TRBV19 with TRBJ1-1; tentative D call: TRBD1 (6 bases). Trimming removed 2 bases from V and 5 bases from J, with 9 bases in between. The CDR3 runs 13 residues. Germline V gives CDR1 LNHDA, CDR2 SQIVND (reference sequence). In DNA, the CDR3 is TGTGCCAGTAGTATACAGGGGAAAACTGAAGCTTTCTTT. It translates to CASSIQGKTEAFF.

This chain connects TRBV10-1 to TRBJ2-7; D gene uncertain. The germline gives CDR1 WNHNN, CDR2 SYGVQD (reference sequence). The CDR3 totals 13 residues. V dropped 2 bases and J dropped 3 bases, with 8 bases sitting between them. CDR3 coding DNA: TGCGCCAGCAGTGAGAACCGGTACTACGAGCAGTACTTC. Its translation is CASSENRYYEQYF.

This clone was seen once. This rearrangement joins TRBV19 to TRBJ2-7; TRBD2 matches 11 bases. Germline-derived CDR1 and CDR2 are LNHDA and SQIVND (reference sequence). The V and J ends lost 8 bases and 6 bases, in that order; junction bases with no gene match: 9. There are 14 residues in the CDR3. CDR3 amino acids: CASGSGRGGAEQYF. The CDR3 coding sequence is TGTGCCAGTGGTAGCGGGAGGGGGGGGGCCGAGCAGTACTTC.

The CDR3, as DNA: TGTGCCAGTAGTGAAGGGACAGGGGGCTACGAGCAGTACTTC. Its translation is CASSEGTGGYEQYF. The chain is built from TRBV19 and TRBJ2-7, with 11 bases identical to TRBD1. V dropped 5 bases and J dropped 3; count of bases not matched to a gene: 3. Germline V gene sequence: CDR1 LNHDA, CDR2 SQIVND (reference sequence). The CDR3 is made up of 14 amino acids.

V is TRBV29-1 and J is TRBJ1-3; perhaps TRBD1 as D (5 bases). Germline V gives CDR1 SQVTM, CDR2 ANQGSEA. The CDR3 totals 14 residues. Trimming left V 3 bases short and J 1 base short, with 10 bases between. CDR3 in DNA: TGCAGCGTTGAGGGGGGATTGTCTGGAAACACCATATATTTT. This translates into CSVEGGLSGNTIYF.

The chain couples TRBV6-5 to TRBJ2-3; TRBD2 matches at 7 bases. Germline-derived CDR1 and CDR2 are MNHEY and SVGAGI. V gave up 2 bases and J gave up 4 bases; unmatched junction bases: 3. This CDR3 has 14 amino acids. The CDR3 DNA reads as TGTGCCAGCAGTTACGCGGGAGAGGCAGATACGCAGTATTTT. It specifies CASSYAGEADTQYF.